This T cell receptor beta chain was captured by sequencing in a study of molecular identifiers for immune sequencing clone quantification (dated by TCRdb to the late 2010s). The study in broad terms: For a replicate experiment, RNA from around 20,000 or 100,000 naive CD8 T cells was divided into five aliquots, of which four were sequenced. The study was a methods study using CD8 T cells to benchmark molecular-identifier clustering-based TCR repertoire sequencing (MIDCIRS) and TCR RNA copy counting. The research as a whole found: Clones above 20 RNA copies held over 99% of molecules in CMV-specific effector cells but under 1% in naive cells. Modeling estimated 3 to 3.5 recovered TCR RNA copies per cell, compared with about ten by digital PCR, which implies roughly 30% capture efficiency. When barcode sub-clustering was left out, chimeric consensus sequences inflated TCR diversity, with chimeras reaching as high as 47%. Naive libraries contained spiked-in Jurkat TCR RNA (approximately ten copies' worth), which is not part of the donor repertoire. A single cell's worth of spiked-in Jurkat TCR RNA was reported detectable even among 750,000 to 1,000,000 naive CD8 T cells. Identical TCR molecules sharing a barcode could cause highly expanded clone sizes to be underestimated.

CDR1 and CDR2 are drawn from the germline V gene: MGHRA, YSYEKL. The CDR3 contains 16 residues, cysteine and phenylalanine counted. CDR3 DNA only is kept here, 48 bases in frame from base 1. Points on this clonotype: The antigen this receptor binds is unknown. Germline and junction disagree at one end, which may indicate a read error.

Libraries were constructed by PCR. The sequencing machine was an Illumina HiSeq 4000. Bulk TCR libraries were prepared as previously described, using TCR primers listed in Table S5. Total RNA was purified with the Qiagen AllPrep DNA/RNA kit. Before analysis, reads from multiple sequencing runs of the same library were pooled. The authors' pipeline ran thus. Reads were retained only if their TCR constant sequence matched exactly, and those retained reads were trimmed to 150 nt and grouped according to their 12-nt molecular barcodes. Reads within each barcode group were sub-clustered using a 15% Levenshtein threshold, and quality-weighted consensus sequences were constructed for each RNA molecule. Non-functional sequences were excluded, and lower-count sequences lying one edit away from another sequence were also excluded. Based on a fit of two negative binomial distributions, barcode sub-clusters having less than 20% of the maximum read count were discarded. In TCRdb, the public reads were trimmed at Q25 with fastp and aligned with MiXCR, with productive beta chains retained. Records with the same CDR3 protein are collapsed into one entry carrying the most frequent genes and DNA. TCRdb's processing, not the authors' own work, is the source of the V and J calls. The sample includes about 640,000 distinct CDR3 sequences, with approximately 20% observed a single time. The ten most abundant clones make up roughly 0.85% of the sample.

Libraries of naive CD8 T cells were built from approximately 22,000 to 940,000 sorted cells, with 10%, 30% or 50% of the purified RNA used. Naive CD8 T cells were FACS-sorted as CD8+CD4-CCR7+CD45RA+ on a BD FACSAria II into RLT Plus buffer. To test detection sensitivity, Jurkat RNA equivalent to under 12 TCR copies was spiked into samples of about 20,000-1,100,000 naive CD8 T cells. Enrichment of CD8 T cells was done with RosetteSep CD8+ T Cell Enrichment Cocktail plus Ficoll-Paque, and ACK red cell lysis came afterward. Recombination linked TRBV4-1 to TRBJ2-3; the D region possibly corresponds to TRBD2 (6 bases align). This clonotype was sampled from a human donor in good health. Some libraries in this study had Jurkat cell RNA spiked in. The sequenced material came from naive CD8+ T cells from blood, with Jurkat cell RNA spiked in. The cell subset or site label of this sample denotes: FACS-sorted CD8+CD4-CCR7+CD45RA+ naive T cells. The CDR3 region has the sequence CASSQGGELEADTQYF. The DNA reads TGCGCCAGTAGCCAAGGCGGGGAGCTGGAGGCAGATACGCAGTATTTT.